This T cell receptor (beta chain) originates from a study of shared clonotypes between healthy human individuals. Study summary: Three CD4 naive, three CD4 memory, two CD8 naive and one CD8 memory plate were used per donor. Findings and limits, study-wide: In general, naive subsets displayed greater estimated richness than memory subsets did.

Germline CDR1 ENHRY, CDR2 SYGVKD. The CDR3 contains 16 residues. V was pared by 3 bases and J by 1 base, with 15 bases between. In the case of this clone: Antigen unknown.

Around 32,000 T cell genomes, or approximately 0.2 ug DNA, went into the sorted-subset replicate PCRs. The repertoire was sequenced with immunoSEQ multiplex PCR; TCRdb's copy has only in-frame clones and lacks some. The top ten clones hold about 0.39% of a sample with millions of clones, over 85% of them seen once. The chain is built from TRBV10-3 and TRBJ1-1, with D maybe TRBD1 (5 bases). This TCR was sampled from a man between 18 and 35 years old in good health. Some clones in this sample may be carry-over from other donors' samples. The sample comprised naive CD4+ T cells from PBMCs. Subset reported: CD45RA+ positively selected. The DNA of the CDR3 is TGTGCCATCAGTGAAATGGGTACCACAGGGAACACTGAAGCTTTCTTT. Translation: CAISEMGTTGNTEAFF.